Listed below are T cell receptor beta chains from one sample, sequenced in a study of OX40 agonist ivuxolimab in advanced cancers. TCRdb's copy holds only in-frame clones and misses some; the assay was immunoSEQ multiplex PCR. The sample carries some 12,000 clones, just under 75% recorded once. The sequencing used CD4+ or CD8+ T cells sorted from blood, collected in a trial of the OX40 agonist ivuxolimab. These receptors originate from an adult with an advanced solid tumor such as melanoma, head and neck, liver or kidney cancer. Both conserved end residues are part of each CDR3. A D gene is named only where the DNA matches it firmly. Clone size is not always given. Where it is, it says once, few, many or a class for expanded clones.

CDR3,DNA,V,size,D,J
CASSTPTNEKLFF,TGTGCCAGCAGTACACCAACTAATGAAAAACTGTTTTTT,TRBV25-1,NA,NA,TRBJ1-4
CASSPGSEKLFF,TGTGCCAGCAGTCCGGGTTCCGAAAAACTGTTTTTT,TRBV28,NA,NA,TRBJ1-4
CASSFGGSGANVLTF,TGTGCCAGCAGCTTTGGGGGTTCTGGGGCCAACGTCCTGACTTTC,TRBV7-9,NA,NA,TRBJ2-6
CASSLVIMGNNEQFF,TGTGCCAGCAGTTTAGTGATTATGGGCAACAATGAGCAGTTCTTC,TRBV28,NA,NA,TRBJ2-1
CASTLTGELFF,TGCGCCAGCACACTCACCGGGGAGCTGTTTTTT,TRBV5-1,NA,NA,TRBJ2-2
CASSDPVGETQYF,TGTGCCAGTAGTGACCCGGTGGGGGAGACCCAGTACTTC,TRBV19,NA,NA,TRBJ2-5
CASSWLSGSYEQYF,TGTGCCAGCAGCTGGCTCAGCGGGAGCTACGAGCAGTACTTC,TRBV5-6,medium-sized,TRBD2,TRBJ2-7
CASSPYSGQNTGELFF,TGCGCCAGCAGCCCTTACTCGGGGCAGAACACCGGGGAGCTGTTTTTT,TRBV4-1,few,NA,TRBJ2-2
CATSSRLAYNEQFF,TGTGCCACCAGCAGTAGGTTAGCCTACAATGAGCAGTTCTTC,TRBV15,NA,NA,TRBJ2-1
CASSIGTGVNEQFF,TGTGCCAGTAGTATCGGGACAGGAGTCAATGAGCAGTTCTTC,TRBV19,NA,TRBD1,TRBJ2-1